This TCR beta chain was sequenced in a study of early T cells in non-severe SARS-CoV-2 infection. Whole-study context: The sequenced material was bulk RNA from unsorted whole blood, and its chains were unpaired. Points from the study as a whole: Matching with VDJdb favored anti-spike CD8 responses (missing private and CD4 specificities).

Unique molecular identifiers tagged individual cDNA molecules. TCRdb analysed the 5' RACE reads with MiXCR anew, one entry per CDR3 protein. The sample holds roughly 50,000 distinct CDR3 sequences, about 7.8% seen once. This CDR3 contains 12 residues. Germline CDR1 is MDHEN and CDR2 is SYDVKM. The V gene lost 6 bases and the J gene lost 6 bases, with 12 bases spanning the gap. The table lists this clonotype with a few counts. Its antigen is not known. This chain joins TRBV28 and TRBJ2-7; D gene ambiguous. The sequenced material came from whole blood. The TCR comes from an adult who was a healthcare worker with PCR-confirmed SARS-CoV-2 infection or an uninfected control (not recorded which). CDR3 sequence: CASSLPGSEQYF. CDR3 sequence (DNA): TGTGCCAGCAGCCTCCCGGGTAGCGAGCAGTACTTC. The complete variable domain, with remaining parts taken from reference TRBV28 and TRBJ2-7, reads DVKVTQSSRYLVKRTGEKVFLECVQDMDHENMFWYRQDPGLGLRLIYFSYDVKMKEKGDIPEGYSVSREKKERFSLILESASTNQTSMYLCASSLPGSEQYFGPGTRLTVT.